The 9 T cell receptor beta chains given below trace back to one sample, sequenced in a study of T cell changes during pregnancy in multiple sclerosis. This table comes from immunoSEQ multiplex PCR, and its TCRdb copy is limited to in-frame clones, with some not included. The repertoire has 40,000 to 55,000 clones, almost 95% of them found once; the top ten carry about 4.5%. Specimen: CD8+ T cells from peripheral blood mononuclear cells, collected in the first trimester of pregnancy. The receptors originated from a female donor with multiple sclerosis, enrolled in a pregnancy study.

The chain links TRBV13 to TRBJ2-2, with D perhaps TRBD1 (5 bases). V was trimmed by 4 bases and J by 1 base, leaving 10 bases between them. CDR1 PRHDT and CDR2 FYEKMQ come from the germline V gene (reference sequence). The CDR3 is made up of 15 amino acids. CDR3 sequence reads: CASSSADMNTGELFF. The CDR3 region has the DNA TGTGCCAGCAGCTCCGCGGACATGAACACCGGGGAGCTGTTTTTT.

The rearrangement joins TRBV5-5 to TRBJ2-7, with D possibly being TRBD2 (5 bases). V was pared by 7 bases and J by 2 bases, with 16 bases between. The V gene's germline CDR1 is SGHKS and CDR2 YYEKEE (reference sequence). This CDR3 comprises 14 residues. The CDR3 reads CASAPTGRTYEQYF. DNA of the CDR3: TGTGCCAGCGCCCCGACGGGGAGAACCTACGAGCAGTACTTC.

This rearrangement joins TRBV4-2 to TRBJ2-3, with D uncertain. The ends were cut back, 1 base at V and 0 bases at J, with 5 bases in the middle. CDR3 length equals 14 residues. Germline loops: CDR1 LGHNA, CDR2 YNFKEQ. CDR3 protein: CASSQVASTDTQYF. In DNA, the CDR3 is TGTGCCAGCAGCCAAGTAGCTAGCACAGATACGCAGTATTTT.

The rearrangement joins TRBV7-9 to TRBJ2-1; a possible D gene is TRBD1 (5 bases). Germline-derived CDR1 and CDR2 are SEHNR and FQNEAQ (reference sequence). Trimming pared 6 bases from V and 4 bases from J, leaving 10 bases between. The CDR3 covers 13 residues. Written as DNA, the CDR3 is TGTGCCAGCAGTTCCCGACAGTACAATGAGCAGTTCTTC. Protein product: CASSSRQYNEQFF.

CDR3 nucleotides: TGTGCCAGCAGGGGGGACAGCCAGTACTTC. Residues: CASRGDSQYF. This sequence joins TRBV2 and TRBJ2-7, with 7 positions matching TRBD1. Germline V lookup: CDR1 SNHLY, CDR2 FYNNEI. The V gene end was trimmed by 6 bases and the J gene end by 10 bases; junction bases not matched to a gene: 3. This CDR3 is built from 10 residues.

The rearrangement uses TRBV7-9 and TRBJ2-7, with unresolved D. The CDR3 runs to 14 residues. Per germline, CDR1 SEHNR and CDR2 FQNEAQ (reference sequence). Deletions cut 0 bases from V and 4 bases from J, with 10 bases between. The CDR3 spells CASSLAGELYEQYF. CDR3 DNA: TGTGCCAGCAGCTTAGCCGGAGAATTATACGAGCAGTACTTC.

The chain is built from TRBV29-1 and TRBJ2-7; 8 nucleotides match TRBD1. V was clipped by 6 bases and J by 3 bases; unmatched bases: 10. Germline V gene data show CDR1 as SQVTM and CDR2 as ANQGSEA. This CDR3 has 14 amino acids. The CDR3 spells CSVGQARSLYEQYF. DNA of the CDR3: TGCAGCGTGGGACAGGCCCGGTCCCTCTACGAGCAGTACTTC.

V and J are TRBV29-1 and TRBJ2-5; 9 positions agree with TRBD2. Germline lookup yields CDR1 SQVTM and CDR2 ANQGSEA. This CDR3 spans 17 amino acids. Trimming cost V 2 bases and J 2 bases; bases outside gene matches: 12. CDR3 DNA: TGCAGCGTTGAATCATCTGAGACTAGCGGATTTCAAGAGACCCAGTACTTC. Translation gives CSVESSETSGFQETQYF. Full variable domain (remainder filled in from reference TRBV29-1 and TRBJ2-5): SAVISQKPSRDICQRGTSLTIQCQVDSQVTMMFWYRQQPGQSLTLIATANQGSEATYESGFVIDKFPISRPNLTFSTLTVSNMSPEDSSIYLCSVESSETSGFQETQYFGPGTRLLVL.

This clone was seen just once. This chain uses TRBV7-3 with TRBJ2-1, with D maybe TRBD2 (5 bases). V lost 5 bases, J lost 8 bases, and 19 bases lay in between. The CDR3 has 15 amino acids. Germline V gives CDR1 SGHTA, CDR2 FQGTGA. The CDR3 here is CASSLGERLRHEQFF. In DNA form, the CDR3 reads TGTGCCAGCAGCCTCGGGGAGCGTCTGCGGCATGAGCAGTTCTTC.